This is a list of T cell receptor beta chains from one sample in a study of glioma-infiltrating T cells. MiXCR, applied by TCRdb to the multiplex PCR reads, yields one record per CDR3 protein. The sample includes about 140,000 distinct CDR3 sequences, around 40% of them seen just once. The sample consisted of glioma tissue, nonneoplastic brain tissue, or PBMCs (not recorded which). The receptors originated from a human donor with low-grade glioma or glioblastoma, undergoing nonglioma brain surgery, or in good health (not recorded which). CDR3s leave out the opening cysteine and the closing phenylalanine or tryptophan.

V	CDR3
TRBV7-3	ASSNSGGPNRKF
TRBV4-1	ASSQRTGLTEAS
TRBV11-1	ASSFDSNQPQH
TRBV28	ASSLEGLSDEQY
TRBV6-1	ASSESLAGLSYEQY
TRBV28	ASSLVLASTGELF
TRBV6-6	ASSYGRQEMNQPQH
TRBV20-1	SAAPGTSSYEQY
TRBV20-1	SANRDGATNEQF
TRBV10-3	AISAVSNTEAF
TRBV19	ASSTLDRAGYGYT
TRBV28	ASRVRNTIY
TRBV19	ASRLTSVSYEQY
TRBV20-1	SARDRMTSGRADTQY
TRBV20-1	SARDFGTGLYNEQF
TRBV6-1	ASKRRGAYEQY
TRBV4-3	ASSQDSQMNTEAF
TRBV28	ASSLGGQNYEELF
TRBV20-1	SAAAGTGGVGYGYT
TRBV6-5	ASSSPGGGWAF
TRBV7-2	ASSLGALDEQY
TRBV12-3/TRBV12-4	ASSLYVGAPEAF
TRBV20-1	SAGDRAYGYT
TRBV10-1	ATNLTGTGAGDTQY
TRBV20-1	SATRTENYGYT
TRBV20-1	SAPPGLAGAQETQY
TRBV24-1	ATSAPMATGHYNEQF
TRBV6-1	ASTVTGAGNTIY
TRBV7-2	ASSSGRIRSYNEQF
TRBV6-2/TRBV6-3	ASSPSGRVGEQY
TRBV20-1	SARPTGEYGHT
TRBV11-2	ASSFGWQHVSYEQY
TRBV6-1	ASSLRGGRAF
TRBV6-1	ASSQQGIEQF
TRBV5-6	ASSLTASDTQY
TRBV27	ASSLRVQGVSEAF
TRBV12-3/TRBV12-4	ASRSAGGEQY
TRBV20-1	SARDRASPDTEAF
TRBV20-1	SAKGQTYSYNEQF
TRBV6-1	ASSRDRGLRAF
TRBV10-3	AISSANQETQY